This TCR beta chain was observed in a study of blood T cell repertoires in COVID-19. How the authors handled the data: Reference gene primer amplification gave nucleated cell count estimates. Method: immunoSEQ multiplex PCR; TCRdb's copy keeps in-frame clones and lacks some. V and J calls and clone size come straight from that table; D and trimming were deduced from the DNA. The sample has 140,000 to 150,000 clones, approximately 80% seen once. This CDR3 is 15 amino acids long. Germline V gene sequence: CDR1 SGHTA, CDR2 FQGNSA. V gave up 6 bases and J gave up 7 bases, with 22 bases separating them. What was sequenced was peripheral blood. The receptor was derived from a man in his 70s who had recovered from COVID-19. The V and J genes are TRBV7-2 and TRBJ2-7; D is possibly TRBD2 (7 bases). The DNA for the CDR3 is TGTGCCAGCAGAACAAACAGGGAGGGCTGGGGTGAGCAGTACTTC. Its protein product is CASRTNREGWGEQYF.